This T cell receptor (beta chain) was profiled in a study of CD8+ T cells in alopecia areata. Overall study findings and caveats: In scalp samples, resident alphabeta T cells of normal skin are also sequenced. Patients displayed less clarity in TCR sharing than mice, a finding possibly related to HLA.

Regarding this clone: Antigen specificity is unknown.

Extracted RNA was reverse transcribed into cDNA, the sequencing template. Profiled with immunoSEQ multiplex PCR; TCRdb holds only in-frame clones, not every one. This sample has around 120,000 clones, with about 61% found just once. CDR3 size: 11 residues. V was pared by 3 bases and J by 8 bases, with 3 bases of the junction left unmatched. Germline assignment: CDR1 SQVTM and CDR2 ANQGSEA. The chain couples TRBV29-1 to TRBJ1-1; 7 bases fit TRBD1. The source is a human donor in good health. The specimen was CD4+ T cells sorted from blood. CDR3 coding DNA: TGCAGCGTTGACAGGGGGGCAGAAGCTTTCTTT. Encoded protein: CSVDRGAEAFF.